This T cell receptor (beta chain) was captured by sequencing in a study of cytomegalovirus exposure and HLA in healthy donors. Background on the study: As released early, the data held 70 million to 100 million unique TCRs from HLA-typed donors.

The PCR employed 60 Vbeta primers together with 13 Jbeta primers. This table comes from immunoSEQ multiplex PCR, and its TCRdb copy is limited to in-frame clones, with some not included. The repertoire includes 100,000 to 150,000 clones, more than 65% of them detected once, and roughly 3.9% sits in the top ten. CDR3 length: 17 residues. The junction had 10 bases not matched to a gene; V was cut back by 5 bases and J by 2 bases. Germline assignment: CDR1 SEHNR and CDR2 FQNEAQ (reference sequence). Whole-study findings and limits: Per a later analysis, HLA-associated TCR beta chains showed more clonal expansion than other, equally common TCR beta chains. Presence/absence results assume similar sequencing depth per donor, which may not hold.

With regard to this clone: Its cognate antigen is unknown.

The receptor's source is a male donor in good health and CMV-seropositive. The chain employs TRBV7-9 and TRBJ2-3; 10 bases align to TRBD2. Sequences were obtained from PBMCs. The CDR3 DNA follows: TGTGCCAGCAGCCCCCGGGTAGCGGGAGGCGCCACAGATACGCAGTATTTT. Its translation: CASSPRVAGGATDTQYF.